This TCR beta chain is from a study of blood T cell repertoires in COVID-19. Overall study context: T cells, B-cell-depleted T cells, or PBMCs provided the cDNA or gDNA that served as material.

The authors' processing: Nucleated cell counts were estimated from reference gene primer amplification. Clones were sequenced by immunoSEQ multiplex PCR, and TCRdb holds only the in-frame ones, with some missing. That table gives V, J and clone size, and the DNA gave D and trimming. Of about 83,000 clones listed, about 86% are singletons. The CDR3 is 13 amino acids. J gave up 9 bases and V 2 bases, and 5 bases lay outside the gene matches. The chain recombines TRBV12-3 or TRBV12-4 with TRBJ2-3; TRBD2 matches at 7 bases. What was sequenced was peripheral blood. The source is an elderly woman in a cohort sampled during active or convalescent COVID-19. CDR3 in DNA: TGTGCCAGCAGTTTACCCGGGACTAACACGCAGTATTTT. Translating gives CASSLPGTNTQYF.